This T cell receptor beta chain was profiled in a study of blood T cell repertoires in COVID-19. TCRdb keeps only in-frame clones here, not all; method: immunoSEQ multiplex PCR. The data contain fewer than 150,000 clones, about 86% of them seen just once; the ten biggest clones take up about 1%. Germline V gene data show CDR1 as SEHNR and CDR2 as FQNEAQ (reference sequence). The CDR3 is 12 amino acids. With 5 bases removed from V and 5 bases from J, the gap between germline ends came to 4 bases. What was sequenced was peripheral blood. The genes are TRBV7-9 and TRBJ1-6, with unresolved D. This clonotype was obtained from a woman aged 45-60 years with active or convalescent COVID-19. CDR3: CASSQDNSPLHF. In nucleotides, the CDR3 is TGTGCCAGCAGCCAGGATAATTCACCCCTCCACTTT.